A selection of T cell receptor beta chains follows, all from one sample in a study of a mutant IDH1 vaccine in newly diagnosed glioma. Clones were read by immunoSEQ multiplex PCR, and TCRdb kept only the in-frame ones, dropping some. The data hold approximately 92,000 clones, with around 77% observed a single time. The sequences come from PBMCs, collected from a glioma patient treated with radiotherapy, temozolomide or both. These receptors all stem from a man aged 35 to 55 with glioma. Both conserved end residues are part of each CDR3. A D gene is named only where the DNA matches it firmly. Size is stated for part of the rows, as once, few or many counts, or as a class when the clone is expanded.

d_call	clone_size	v_call	j_call	cdr3_nt	cdr3_aa
TRBD2	-	TRBV7-9	TRBJ2-1	TGTGCCAGCAGCTCAAGACTAGCGGGAGGGTACAATGAGCAGTTCTTC	CASSSRLAGGYNEQFF
-	few	TRBV7-9	TRBJ1-1	TGTGCCAGCAGCACAGTTTGGGACACTGAAGCTTTCTTT	CASSTVWDTEAFF
-	-	TRBV10-1	TRBJ1-1	TGCGCCAGCAGTGACCCGGCCCTGGGGCGCACTGAAGCTTTCTTT	CASSDPALGRTEAFF
-	-	TRBV5-1	TRBJ2-7	TGCGCCAGCAGTTCGGTAGCTAGCTACGAGCAGTACTTC	CASSSVASYEQYF
-	-	TRBV30	TRBJ2-6	TGTGCCTGGGGTAACCCGTCTGGGGCCAACGTCCTGACTTTC	CAWGNPSGANVLTF
-	-	TRBV4-1	TRBJ2-5	TGCGCCAGCAGCCAAGTGAGACAGCAAGAGACCCAGTACTTC	CASSQVRQQETQYF
-	-	TRBV7-2	TRBJ2-7	TGTGCCAGCAGCCGTTCCGGACTGGCGAGCTCCTACGAGCAGTACTTC	CASSRSGLASSYEQYF
-	-	TRBV7-2	TRBJ2-7	TGTGCCAGCAGTAAGGGCCTGCGGGGGCAGAATTCCTACGAGCAGTACTTC	CASSKGLRGQNSYEQYF
-	few	TRBV7-8	TRBJ2-1	TGTGCCAGCAGCTTACGGGTTGGTGGGGTATACAATGAGCAGTTCTTC	CASSLRVGGVYNEQFF
-	-	TRBV7-9	TRBJ1-5	TGTGCCAGCAGCCAGGGATTCGGTGGCCAGGTCGGCAATCAGCCCCAGCATTTT	CASSQGFGGQVGNQPQHF
TRBD2	-	TRBV13	TRBJ2-1	TGTGCCAGCAGCCCCGGACTAGCGGGGGCCCCCAATGAGCAGTTCTTC	CASSPGLAGAPNEQFF
-	-	TRBV7-9	TRBJ2-5	TGTGCCAGCAGCTTCAAGGGGGAGACCCAGTACTTC	CASSFKGETQYF
-	few	TRBV5-4	TRBJ1-1	TGTGCCAGCAGCTTGGAGGGCAGGCTGTACACTGAAGCTTTCTTT	CASSLEGRLYTEAFF
TRBD1	-	TRBV5-8	TRBJ2-7	TGTGCCAGCAGCTTGGGGACAGGGGAATACGAGCAGTACTTC	CASSLGTGEYEQYF
-	-	TRBV25-1	TRBJ1-6	TGTGCCAGCCATATAGGGACCGATAATTCACCCCTCCACTTT	CASHIGTDNSPLHF
-	-	TRBV18	TRBJ2-5	TGTGCCAGCTCACCCACTAGGGTTGTAGACGAGGGGACCCAGTACTTC	CASSPTRVVDEGTQYF
-	once	TRBV18	TRBJ1-3	TGTGCCAGCTCGGGGGTGCGGGACTCTGGAAACACCATATATTTT	CASSGVRDSGNTIYF
TRBD2	-	TRBV5-1	TRBJ2-7	TGCGCCAGCAGCTTGGGGACTAGCGGGAAATCCTACGAGCAGTACTTC	CASSLGTSGKSYEQYF
-	-	TRBV27	TRBJ2-5	TGTGCCAGCAGTCCGATAGACAGCCAAGAGACCCAGTACTTC	CASSPIDSQETQYF
-	-	TRBV30	TRBJ1-4	TGTGCCTGGAGTCACTCCGACATGCGGCCCTACGGCCGAGATGAAAAACTGTTTTTT	CAWSHSDMRPYGRDEKLFF
TRBD1	-	TRBV4-3	TRBJ2-7	TGCGCCAGCAGCCAAGAAGCCGGGACAGACTACGAGCAGTACTTC	CASSQEAGTDYEQYF
-	-	TRBV4-3	TRBJ1-2	TGCGCCAGCAGCCAAGAGGCAGGGGTTAACTATGGCTACACCTTC	CASSQEAGVNYGYTF
TRBD2	-	TRBV5-1	TRBJ2-1	TGCGCCAGCAGCTTTTACCTAGCGGGAGGGACTGAGCAGTTCTTC	CASSFYLAGGTEQFF
-	once	TRBV11-3	TRBJ2-7	TGTGCCAGCAGCCCGAGGGACGAGCAGTACTTC	CASSPRDEQYF
-	-	TRBV7-6	TRBJ1-1	TGTGCCAGCAGCAACCCCCTGTCGACCCTGAACACTGAAGCTTTCTTT	CASSNPLSTLNTEAFF